This entry is about one T cell receptor (beta chain). Its specificity is unknown. The sample originates from a study of T-cell memory formation after mild COVID-19. Study as a whole: Largely, TCR clusters stayed within a single donor.

The trim removed 5 bases at V and 3 bases at J, leaving 13 bases unmatched. This CDR3 contains 18 residues. CDR1 and CDR2 (germline): SEHNR, FQNEAQ (reference sequence). TCRdb redid the calling of the 5' RACE reads with MiXCR, one entry per CDR3 protein. Here the sample spans 190,000 or so distinct CDR3 sequences, 20% to 25% being singletons. The study's findings and limits: Later expanders leaned CD4+, whereas clones that contracted between day 15 and 85 were balanced CD4/CD8. The main location of contracting CD4+ clones was CM and EM, and that of contracting CD8+ clones was EMRA. There were some responding clones in pre-infection memory, which suggested that cross-reactive memory had joined.

The rearrangement uses TRBV7-9 and TRBJ2-3, with 11 bases fitting TRBD2. Material for sequencing was PBMCs or a T cell subset sorted from them (not recorded which). This receptor was obtained from an adult woman who had mild COVID-19 (a few samples of this study predate the infection). Cell type and time point are not known. The chain's CDR3 is CASSPPGLAGGPTDTQYF. The CDR3, as DNA: TGTGCCAGCAGCCCTCCCGGATTAGCGGGAGGGCCGACAGATACGCAGTATTTT.